The rows below give T cell receptor beta chains drawn from one sample of a study of blood T cell repertoires in COVID-19. Sequencing was performed with immunoSEQ multiplex PCR; in TCRdb, only in-frame clones are kept and a portion is missing. The sample includes roughly 150,000 clones, 76% of them seen just once. The sample was peripheral blood. The receptor source for this set is a woman aged 80 or older with acute or convalescent COVID-19. Each CDR3 is given with its conserved first and last residue. The order of the fields is J gene, D gene, clone size, V gene, CDR3 DNA, CDR3 protein. D genes are given only for firm matches. Only part of the rows carry a size: once, few, many, or a class if the clone is expanded.

J: TRBJ1-1; D: NA; size: NA; V: TRBV11-2; DNA: TGTGCCAGCAGCTTATTCGGGAGAGACACTGAAGCTTTCTTT; CDR3: CASSLFGRDTEAFF
J: TRBJ2-5; D: TRBD1; size: NA; V: TRBV29-1; DNA: TGCAGCGTTGAGGACAGGGAGACCCAGTACTTC; CDR3: CSVEDRETQYF
J: TRBJ1-5; D: NA; size: NA; V: TRBV5-5; DNA: TGTGCCAGCAGCCCATCCCTCCAGGGGTATCAGCCCCAGCATTTT; CDR3: CASSPSLQGYQPQHF
J: TRBJ2-3; D: NA; size: once; V: TRBV11-2; DNA: TGTGCCAGCACCCTGGGAGTCCTCAACGCAGATACGCAGTATTTT; CDR3: CASTLGVLNADTQYF
J: TRBJ1-1; D: TRBD1; size: NA; V: TRBV6-5; DNA: TGTGCCAGCAATCCACAGGGGATGAACACTGAAGCTTTCTTT; CDR3: CASNPQGMNTEAFF
J: TRBJ1-2; D: NA; size: NA; V: TRBV18; DNA: TGTGCCAGCTCTCCGTTCGGGGATGGCTACACCTTC; CDR3: CASSPFGDGYTF
J: TRBJ1-3; D: NA; size: NA; V: TRBV28; DNA: TGTGCCAGCAGTTCCCCCTATCCGCCCCGAAACACCATATATTTT; CDR3: CASSSPYPPRNTIYF
J: TRBJ1-5; D: NA; size: NA; V: TRBV28; DNA: TGTGCCACCTTCGACAGGTTCCAGCCCCAGCATTTT; CDR3: CATFDRFQPQHF
J: TRBJ1-1; D: TRBD1; size: NA; V: TRBV5-1; DNA: TGCGCCAGCAGCTCGACAGGGGTGAACACTGAAGCTTTCTTT; CDR3: CASSSTGVNTEAFF
J: TRBJ2-1; D: TRBD2; size: few; V: TRBV2; DNA: TGTGCCAGCAGGCGGACGTTAGCGGGGGGAAACGAGCAGTTCTTC; CDR3: CASRRTLAGGNEQFF
J: TRBJ1-5; D: NA; size: NA; V: TRBV30; DNA: TGTGCCTGGAACTCAATCGGCAATCAGCCCCAGCATTTT; CDR3: CAWNSIGNQPQHF
J: TRBJ2-3; D: NA; size: few; V: TRBV7-9; DNA: TGTGCCAGCAGCAACGGGGTGGGCGCAGATACGCAGTATTTT; CDR3: CASSNGVGADTQYF